This T cell receptor beta chain was captured in a study of type 1 regulatory T cells. As for the study in general: An in vitro protocol generated T-allo10, a Tr1-enriched, alloantigen-specific CD4 T cell product.

MiXCR was run by TCRdb on the reads, yielding one entry per CDR3 protein. The sample shows 80,000 to 100,000 distinct CDR3 sequences, around a third of them seen only once. This CDR3 contains 13 residues. The germline V gene has CDR1 SGHTA and CDR2 FQGNSA. V was clipped by 4 bases and J by 7 bases, with 14 bases between them. The specimen sequenced was CD4+ T cells, either the whole sample or a sorted fraction (not recorded which). The V call is TRBV7-2, the J call TRBJ2-7, with D maybe TRBD1 (6 bases). The clonotype comes from a human donor in good health. CDR3 residues: CASSWGPSGEQYF. CDR3 sequence (DNA): TGTGCCAGCAGCTGGGGGCCCTCGGGGGAGCAGTACTTC.